What follows are 30 T cell receptor beta chains derived from one specimen sequenced in a study of blood T cell repertoires in COVID-19. Clones were sequenced by immunoSEQ multiplex PCR, and TCRdb holds only the in-frame ones, with some missing. Of about 250,000 clones in the sample, 86% were seen once. The specimen was peripheral blood. The receptors come from a woman in her sixties who had recovered from COVID-19.

This chain connects TRBV5-6 to TRBJ2-7; 8 nucleotides line up with TRBD1. Germline CDR1 SGHDT, CDR2 YYEEEE. Trimming removed 4 bases from V and 6 bases from J; junction bases left unmatched: 9. There are 14 residues in the CDR3. CDR3 protein: CASSQRDRWVEQYF. The CDR3 DNA follows: TGTGCCAGCAGCCAACGGGACAGGTGGGTCGAGCAGTACTTC.

The chain's CDR3 is CASSLASGGSYEQYF. CDR3 bases: TGCGCCAGCAGCTTGGCCTCAGGGGGGAGCTACGAGCAGTACTTC. The gene calls are TRBV5-1 and TRBJ2-7; D is perhaps TRBD1 (7 bases). Per the germline V gene, CDR1 is SGHRS and CDR2 is YFSETQ. V was pared by 0 bases and J by 3 bases, with 13 bases between. This CDR3 is built from 15 residues.

The chain links TRBV11-2 to TRBJ1-4, with 7 bases aligning to TRBD1. This CDR3 has 15 residues. V shed 5 bases and J 4 bases; nucleotides not matched to a gene: 7. Germline V gives CDR1 SGHAT, CDR2 FQNNGV. As DNA, the CDR3 is TGTGCCAGCAGCGCCTCCGGGACAGTTAATGAAAAACTGTTTTTT. Translating gives CASSASGTVNEKLFF.

The chain uses TRBV6-2 or TRBV6-3 and TRBJ2-7, with D possibly matching TRBD1 (6 bases). The V and J ends lost 2 bases and 2 bases respectively, with 7 bases between them. This CDR3 comprises 13 residues. CDR1 is MNHEY, CDR2 SVGEGT, per germline. CDR3 nucleotides: TGTGCCAGCAGTTACACAGGGCCCTACGAGCAGTACTTC. Translating gives CASSYTGPYEQYF.

The J gene is TRBJ1-5, the V gene TRBV3-1 (or the pseudogene TRBV3-2), with a weak D call TRBD1 (5 bases). V lost 3 bases, J lost 5 bases, and 8 bases lay in between. CDR1 is LGHDT and CDR2 is YNNKEL in the germline V gene (reference sequence). The CDR3 spans 13 residues. The CDR3 loop reads CASSQGPDQPQHF. CDR3 sequence (DNA): TGTGCCAGCAGCCAGGGGCCTGATCAGCCCCAGCATTTT.

This rearrangement joins TRBV2 to TRBJ2-5, with a weak D call TRBD1 (6 bases). The germline V and J ends were trimmed by 4 bases and 4 bases, with 19 bases remaining between them. CDR1 SNHLY and CDR2 FYNNEI come from the germline V gene. This CDR3 has 16 amino acids. CDR3 amino acids: CASSGILRQERETQYF. The DNA of the CDR3 is TGTGCCAGCAGTGGGATTTTGAGACAGGAGAGAGAGACCCAGTACTTC.

The chain uses TRBV5-1 and TRBJ2-6; unclear D gene. Looked up from germline, CDR1 is SGHRS and CDR2 is YFSETQ. V was trimmed by 1 base and J by 4 bases, leaving 9 bases between them. The CDR3 runs to 15 residues. Here the CDR3 reads CASSLYLTGANVLTF. The CDR3 DNA is TGCGCCAGCAGCTTGTACCTGACAGGGGCCAACGTCCTGACTTTC.

The V and J genes are TRBV4-3 and TRBJ1-2, with D tentatively TRBD1 (6 bases). The V end lost 0 bases, the J end lost 0 bases, and 11 bases lay between the germline ends. Germline-derived CDR1 and CDR2 are LGHNA and YSLEER. This CDR3 comprises 16 residues. CDR3 coding DNA: TGCGCCAGCAGCCAAGAGTTCTACAGGGCTAACTATGGCTACACCTTC. Amino acid sequence: CASSQEFYRANYGYTF.

Remarks on this clone: Other DNA sequences in this specimen translate into the identical CDR3. The J gene is TRBJ1-5, the V gene TRBV11-2; possibly TRBD1 for D (5 bases). This CDR3 contains 13 residues. The V gene's germline CDR1 is SGHAT and CDR2 FQNNGV. Trimming pared 1 base from V and 7 bases from J, leaving 8 bases between. The DNA for the CDR3 is TGTGCCAGCAGCTTAGGGGGGGACCAGCCCCAGCATTTT. Encoded protein: CASSLGGDQPQHF.

In DNA form, the CDR3 reads TGTGCCAGCAGCCCCCTGCAGGGCTCTGGAAACACCATATATTTT. It codes for CASSPLQGSGNTIYF. The chain carries TRBV7-2 and TRBJ1-3, with a tentative D call TRBD1 (5 bases). V was cut by 5 bases and J by 0 bases, with 11 bases left in between. Germline V CDR1 and CDR2: SGHTA, FQGNSA. CDR3 length: 15 residues.

The J gene is TRBJ2-2, the V gene TRBV21-1; the tabulated D call, TRBD2, remains unverified against the DNA. TRBV21-1 constitutes a pseudogene. CDR3 length: 16 amino acids. The CDR3 nucleotides read TGTGCCAGCAGCAAAGGAGGAGGTTTCAGGTCCGGGGAGCTGTTTTTT. Translation: CASSKGGGFRSGELFF.

The V call is TRBV10-3, the J call TRBJ1-1; D not resolved. CDR1 ENHRY and CDR2 SYGVKD come from the germline V gene. V lost 1 base to trimming and J lost 1 base, with 10 bases between them. There are 15 residues in the CDR3. CDR3 region: CAISEYGGKNTEAFF. In DNA form, the CDR3 reads TGTGCCATCAGTGAGTACGGCGGGAAGAACACTGAAGCTTTCTTT.

This chain links TRBV15 with TRBJ1-4; D is unresolved. The CDR3 sequence is 14 residues long. Germline values: CDR1 LNHNV, CDR2 YYDKDF (reference sequence). V lost 0 bases, J lost 13 bases, and 15 bases lay in between. The CDR3 is CATSRDMAGSILFF. In DNA form, the CDR3 reads TGTGCCACCAGCAGAGATATGGCCGGGAGTATACTGTTTTTT.

The gene calls are TRBV5-1 and TRBJ2-2, with 12 positions matching TRBD1. CDR3 length: 17 residues. Germline assignment: CDR1 SGHRS and CDR2 YFSETQ. The V gene end was trimmed by 4 bases and the J gene end by 3 bases; junction bases not matched to a gene: 7. DNA of the CDR3: TGCGCCAGCAGCCGCACCGGGACAGGGGGCTACACCGGGGAGCTGTTTTTT. This gives the protein CASSRTGTGGYTGELFF.

This clone was found once. For the CDR3, the DNA is TGTGCCAGCAGCTTAGTAGGTGGGGGCCGCCTGGGAAATGAGCAGTTCTTC. This gives the protein CASSLVGGGRLGNEQFF. The chain carries TRBV7-9 and TRBJ2-1, with D tentatively TRBD1 (6 bases). CDR1 SEHNR and CDR2 FQNEAQ come from the germline V gene (reference sequence). This CDR3 comprises 17 residues. Trimming shortened V by 1 base and J by 7 bases, and 20 bases separated the two germline ends.

This chain uses TRBV5-4 with TRBJ1-2; 8 nucleotides match TRBD1. The CDR3 is made up of 15 amino acids. The germline CDR1 and CDR2 sequences are SGHNT and YYREEE (reference sequence). The V segment lost 2 bases and the J segment 4 bases; nucleotides outside the gene matches: 7. CDR3 DNA: TGTGCCAGCAGCTTACCGGACAGGGTGTTCTATGGCTACACCTTC. Amino acid sequence: CASSLPDRVFYGYTF.

V usage is TRBV9 and J usage is TRBJ1-1, with D possibly matching TRBD1 (6 bases). V was pared by 0 bases and J by 3 bases, with 6 bases between. Germline CDR1 reads SGDLS; CDR2 reads YYNGEE. The CDR3 is 13 amino acids. The CDR3 DNA is TGTGCCAGCAGCGTAGGACAGGACACTGAAGCTTTCTTT. It specifies CASSVGQDTEAFF. Combining the CDR3 with reference TRBV9 and TRBJ1-1 gives the whole variable domain DSGVTQTPKHLITATGQRVTLRCSPRSGDLSVYWYQQSLDQGLQFLIQYYNGEERAKGNILERFSAQQFPDLHSELNLSSLELGDSALYFCASSVGQDTEAFFGQGTRLTVV.

This clone was found many times. V is TRBV2 and J is TRBJ1-3; possible D gene TRBD1, 6 bases. The germline V and J ends were trimmed by 0 bases and 7 bases, with 13 bases remaining between them. Per germline, CDR1 SNHLY and CDR2 FYNNEI. The CDR3 is 15 amino acids. CDR3 in amino acids: CASSEASDRWNTIYF. CDR3 sequence (DNA): TGTGCCAGCAGTGAAGCTTCGGACAGATGGAACACCATATATTTT.

CDR3 sequence: CASTLGLTDTQYF. CDR3 DNA: TGTGCCAGCACCCTAGGTCTCACAGATACGCAGTATTTT. J is TRBJ2-3 and V is TRBV7-2; no firm D call. CDR3 size: 13 residues. V shed 7 bases and J shed 2 bases, with 10 bases lying between them. Germline V gene lookup returns CDR1 SGHTA and CDR2 FQGNSA.

The chain couples TRBV18 to TRBJ2-5, with 9 bases lining up with TRBD1. V trimming: 6 bases; J trimming: 2 bases; junction bases outside the gene matches: 7. Per the germline V gene, CDR1 is KGHSH and CDR2 is LQKENI. CDR3 length: 15 residues. The DNA of the CDR3 is TGTGCCAGCTCCCGGGACAGGGCGTTTCAAGAGACCCAGTACTTC. Protein sequence: CASSRDRAFQETQYF.

The chain couples TRBV19 to TRBJ1-1, with a weak D call TRBD1 (5 bases). Trimming took off 6 bases at V and 2 bases at J, with 16 bases between the two ends. The CDR3 loop spans 15 amino acids. Germline V gene data show CDR1 as LNHDA and CDR2 as SQIVND (reference sequence). CDR3 sequence: CASSSGGMINTEAFF. CDR3 bases: TGTGCCAGTAGCAGTGGGGGGATGATAAACACTGAAGCTTTCTTT.

The V and J genes are TRBV4-2 and TRBJ1-2; no definite D call. Between the trimmed V and J ends, which lost 4 bases and 8 bases, there was a span of 14 bases. Germline loops: CDR1 LGHNA, CDR2 YNFKEQ. The CDR3 length is 13 residues. The chain's CDR3 is CASSLGVISGYTF. CDR3 DNA: TGTGCCAGCAGCCTCGGGGTGATCTCCGGCTACACCTTC.

The CDR3 bases are TGTGCCAGCAGTCCTAGACAGCCCTACACGAACACCGGGGAGCTGTTTTTT. Its translation: CASSPRQPYTNTGELFF. The chain joins TRBV28 to TRBJ2-2; D possibly corresponds to TRBD1 (5 bases). CDR1 is MDHEN and CDR2 is SYDVKM in the germline V gene. Between the trimmed V and J ends, which lost 5 bases and 0 bases, there was a span of 16 bases. This CDR3 is 17 amino acids long.

V is TRBV29-1 and J is TRBJ2-1; TRBD2 aligns across 12 bases. V shed 5 bases, J shed 7 bases, and the junction held 15 bases outside the gene matches. Germline V CDR1 and CDR2: SQVTM, ANQGSEA. The CDR3 length is 17 residues. The CDR3 nucleotides are TGCAGCGTTCCTCGACTAGCGGGGGTTCTCAAGGGAAATGAGCAGTTCTTC. Residues: CSVPRLAGVLKGNEQFF.

This chain links TRBV5-8 with TRBJ2-7, with TRBD2 identical over 10 bases. The junction had 6 bases not matched to a gene; V was cut back by 4 bases and J by 2 bases. Germline loops: CDR1 SGHTS, CDR2 YDEGEE. The CDR3 has 15 residues. The DNA of the CDR3 is TGTGCCAGCAGCCCCCGGACTAGCGGAACCTACGAGCAGTACTTC. Translated: CASSPRTSGTYEQYF.

This clone has a single count. The rearrangement joins TRBV5-6 to TRBJ1-4; a weak D match, TRBD1 (5 bases). Germline loops: CDR1 SGHDT, CDR2 YYEEEE. The CDR3 is made up of 15 amino acids. V lost 6 bases to trimming and J lost 8 bases, with 20 bases between them. The CDR3 nucleotides read TGTGCCAGCACCTCCGCAGGGCCCGGGCACGAAAAACTGTTTTTT. Translated: CASTSAGPGHEKLFF.

CDR3 region: CASNSRINSGANVLTF. The DNA for the CDR3 is TGTGCCAGTAACTCACGAATTAACTCTGGGGCCAACGTCCTGACTTTC. The rearrangement uses TRBV19 and TRBJ2-6; no firm D call. Germline values: CDR1 LNHDA, CDR2 SQIVND (reference sequence). Trimming pared 7 bases from V and 0 bases from J, leaving 13 bases between. The CDR3 has 16 residues.

Comment on this clone: The sample holds other DNA sequences that translate to the same CDR3. The chain links TRBV7-9 to TRBJ2-2; D not certain. The V gene lost 2 bases and the J gene lost 4 bases, with 5 bases spanning the gap. CDR1 is SEHNR and CDR2 is FQNEAQ in the germline V gene (reference sequence). The CDR3 length is 13 residues. CDR3 bases: TGTGCCAGCAGCTTATCTTCCACCGGGGAGCTGTTTTTT. Its protein is CASSLSSTGELFF.

V is TRBV7-8 and J is TRBJ2-7; D is uncertain. The V end lost 4 bases, the J end lost 7 bases, and 11 bases lay between the germline ends. Germline CDR1 is SGHVS and CDR2 is FQNEAQ. This CDR3 is 12 amino acids long. The CDR3 loop is CASSSDSREQYF. As DNA, the CDR3 is TGTGCCAGCAGCTCGGATTCTAGGGAGCAGTACTTC. Full variable domain (remainder filled in from reference TRBV7-8 and TRBJ2-7): GAGVSQSPRYKVAKRGQDVALRCDPISGHVSLFWYQQALGQGPEFLTYFQNEAQLDKSGLPSDRFFAERPEGSVSTLKIQRTQQEDSAVYLCASSSDSREQYFGPGTRLTVT.

The chain joins TRBV6-5 to TRBJ1-3; D not certain. Trimming took 5 bases from V and 0 from J, leaving 11 bases between them. The CDR3 contains 15 residues. Germline V gene sequence: CDR1 MNHEY, CDR2 SVGAGI. The CDR3 is CASSSGLISGNTIYF. CDR3 coding DNA: TGTGCCAGCAGTAGTGGACTAATCTCTGGAAACACCATATATTTT.